This T cell receptor beta chain is drawn from a study of shared clonotypes between healthy human individuals. Study at large: Plates per donor: three CD4 naive, three CD4 memory, two CD8 naive, one CD8 memory.

Germline CDR1 SGHTA, CDR2 FQGNSA. The CDR3 contains 16 residues. V was shortened by 0 bases and J by 10 bases, with 18 bases between the two germline ends. Broader study findings: What rarefaction showed was incomplete sorted-subset sequencing despite large depth. Non-shared clonotypes had lower generation probabilities than those shared by all four donors.

Deep-level settings were used for running the assay. Sequenced by immunoSEQ multiplex PCR; TCRdb stores in-frame clones only, minus some. The sample shows some 2,400,000 clones, nearly 97% of them seen only once. Remarks on this clone: Its cognate antigen is unknown.

The sequence came from a man aged 18 to 35 in good health. This sequence joins TRBV7-2 and TRBJ1-4, with D tentatively TRBD1 (6 bases). Input material: naive CD4+ T cells sorted from blood. As for subset: CD45RA+ positively selected. The CDR3 DNA is TGTGCCAGCAGCTTAGCAGGGCCCCAAGGGGGTGGAAAACTGTTTTTT. Translating gives CASSLAGPQGGGKLFF.